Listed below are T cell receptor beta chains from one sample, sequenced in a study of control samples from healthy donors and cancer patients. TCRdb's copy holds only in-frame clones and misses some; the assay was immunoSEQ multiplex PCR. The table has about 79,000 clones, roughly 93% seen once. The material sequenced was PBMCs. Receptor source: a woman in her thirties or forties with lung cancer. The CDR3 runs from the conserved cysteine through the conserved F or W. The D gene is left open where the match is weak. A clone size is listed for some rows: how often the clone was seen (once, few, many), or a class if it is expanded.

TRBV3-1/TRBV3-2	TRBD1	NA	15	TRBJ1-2	CASSQEGVQGNGYTF	TGTGCCAGCAGCCAAGAAGGAGTACAGGGGAATGGCTACACCTTC
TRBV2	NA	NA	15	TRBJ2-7	CASSETAGYSYEQYF	TGTGCCAGCAGTGAGACGGCAGGGTACTCCTACGAGCAGTACTTC
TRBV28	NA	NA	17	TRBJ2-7	CASSLRGGRMYAYEQYF	TGTGCCAGCAGTTTACGTGGCGGGCGGATGTACGCCTACGAGCAGTACTTC
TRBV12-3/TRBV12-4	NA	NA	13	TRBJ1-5	CASSLRYGQPQHF	TGTGCCAGCAGTTTACGTTATGGGCAGCCCCAGCATTTT
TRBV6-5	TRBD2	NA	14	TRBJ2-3	CASREEVSTDTQYF	TGTGCCAGCCGGGAGGAGGTTTCCACAGATACGCAGTATTTT
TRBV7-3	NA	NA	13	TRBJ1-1	CASSLQSNTEAFF	TGTGCCAGCAGCTTACAGTCCAACACTGAAGCTTTCTTT
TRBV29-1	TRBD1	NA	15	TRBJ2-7	CSGIPGQGVLGEQYF	TGCAGCGGTATACCGGGACAGGGGGTCCTGGGCGAGCAGTACTTC
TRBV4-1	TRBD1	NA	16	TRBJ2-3	CASSQEDRVHTDTQYF	TGCGCCAGCAGCCAAGAAGACAGGGTTCATACAGATACGCAGTATTTT
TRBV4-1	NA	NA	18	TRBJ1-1	CASSPPGGKSTASLGAFF	TGCGCCAGCAGCCCCCCGGGGGGGAAATCAACCGCGAGCTTAGGGGCTTTCTTT
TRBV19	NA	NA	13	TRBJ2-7	CASSIAVAYEQYF	TGTGCCAGTAGTATTGCGGTTGCCTACGAGCAGTACTTC
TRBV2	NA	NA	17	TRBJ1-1	CASSELVGPSMNTEAFF	TGTGCCAGCAGTGAACTCGTGGGACCTTCTATGAACACTGAAGCTTTCTTT
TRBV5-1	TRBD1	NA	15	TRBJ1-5	CASSLEGQANQPQHF	TGCGCCAGCAGCTTGGAGGGACAGGCCAATCAGCCCCAGCATTTT
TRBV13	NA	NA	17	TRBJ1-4	CASSLGVRDSTNEKLFF	TGTGCCAGCAGCTTAGGGGTCAGGGACTCAACTAATGAAAAACTGTTTTTT
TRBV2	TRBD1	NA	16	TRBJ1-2	CASRPGQANSNYGYTF	TGTGCCAGCAGACCGGGACAGGCGAACTCTAACTATGGCTACACCTTC
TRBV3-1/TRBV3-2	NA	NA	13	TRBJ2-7	CASSQVGFHEQYF	TGTGCCAGCAGCCAAGTTGGCTTCCACGAGCAGTACTTC
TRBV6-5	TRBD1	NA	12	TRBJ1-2	CASSGGTYGYTF	TGTGCCAGCTCAGGGGGAACTTATGGCTACACCTTC
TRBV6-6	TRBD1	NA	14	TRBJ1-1	CASTGTVMNTEAFF	TGTGCCAGCACCGGGACAGTCATGAACACTGAAGCTTTCTTT
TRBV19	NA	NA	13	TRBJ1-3	CASSIRGGNTIYF	TGTGCCAGTAGTATCCGGGGTGGAAACACCATATATTTT
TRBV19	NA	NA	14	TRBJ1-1	CASSVLLQNTEAFF	TGTGCCAGTAGCGTTTTATTACAGAACACTGAAGCTTTCTTT
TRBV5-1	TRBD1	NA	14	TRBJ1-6	CASSLDRLNSPLHF	TGCGCCAGCAGTTTGGACAGGCTAAATTCACCCCTCCACTTT
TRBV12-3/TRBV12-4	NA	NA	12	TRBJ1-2	CASSLTSYGYTF	TGTGCCAGCAGTTTGACATCTTATGGCTACACCTTC
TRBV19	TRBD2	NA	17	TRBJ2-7	CASSRAGLADYSYEQYF	TGTGCCAGTAGTAGGGCGGGACTAGCGGACTACTCCTACGAGCAGTACTTC
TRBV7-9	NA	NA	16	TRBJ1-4	CASSTNLGDSNEKLFF	TGTGCCAGCAGCACAAATCTGGGGGACTCTAATGAAAAACTGTTTTTT
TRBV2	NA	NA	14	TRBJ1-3	CASSQDSSGNTIYF	TGTGCCAGCAGTCAGGATAGCTCTGGAAACACCATATATTTT
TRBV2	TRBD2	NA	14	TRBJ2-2	CASRAGSNTGELFF	TGTGCCAGCCGAGCGGGATCGAACACCGGGGAGCTGTTTTTT
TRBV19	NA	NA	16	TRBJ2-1	CASSGRSPSSYNEQFF	TGTGCCAGTAGTGGTCGGTCGCCAAGCTCCTACAATGAGCAGTTCTTC
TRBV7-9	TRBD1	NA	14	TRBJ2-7	CASGGTGISYEQYF	TGTGCCAGTGGGGGGACAGGAATATCCTACGAGCAGTACTTC
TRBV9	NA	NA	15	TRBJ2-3	CASSVGVGGTDTQYF	TGTGCCAGCAGCGTAGGGGTAGGGGGCACAGATACGCAGTATTTT
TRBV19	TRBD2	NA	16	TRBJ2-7	CASSPGLAGPSYEQYF	TGTGCCAGTTCCCCGGGACTAGCGGGACCGTCCTACGAGCAGTACTTC
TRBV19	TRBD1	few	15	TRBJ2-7	CASSTAGTGAYEQYF	TGTGCCAGTAGTACGGCCGGGACAGGGGCCTACGAGCAGTACTTC
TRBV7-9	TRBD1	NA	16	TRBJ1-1	CASSHGTGEGNTEAFF	TGTGCCAGCAGCCACGGGACAGGGGAAGGGAACACTGAAGCTTTCTTT
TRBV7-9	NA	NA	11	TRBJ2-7	CASSLYYEQYF	TGTGCCAGCAGCCTTTACTACGAGCAGTACTTC